These 29 T cell receptor beta chains were sequenced from one sample in a study of CD8 T cells in Susac syndrome. RNA totalling about 0.5 to 1 ug underwent reverse transcription with random hexamers. Via MiXCR, TCRdb re-called the immunoSEQ multiplex PCR reads, giving one row per CDR3 protein. The sample records roughly 190,000 distinct CDR3 sequences, about 94% being singletons. Sequencing used CD4+ T cells from PBMCs. The receptors derive from a human donor with Susac syndrome.

This rearrangement joins TRBV4-3 to TRBJ1-5; no clear D gene. V dropped 0 bases and J dropped 6 bases, with 6 bases sitting between them. Germline V CDR1 and CDR2: LGHNA, YSLEER. The CDR3 contains 13 residues. In DNA form, the CDR3 reads TGCGCCAGCAGCCAAGATATCGGTCAGCCCCAGCATTTT. Protein sequence: CASSQDIGQPQHF.

The chain carries TRBV7-8 and TRBJ2-7; 7 bases are shared with TRBD2. Germline trimming cut 3 bases from V and 6 bases from J; bases unmatched to any gene: 11. This CDR3 region has 15 residues. CDR1 SGHVS and CDR2 FQNEAQ come from the germline V gene. The CDR3 nucleotides are TGTGCCAGCAGCTTCAGGGACTACCACTTGGGCGAGCAGTACTTC. This sequence encodes CASSFRDYHLGEQYF. Full variable domain (missing parts from reference TRBV7-8 and TRBJ2-7): GAGVSQSPRYKVAKRGQDVALRCDPISGHVSLFWYQQALGQGPEFLTYFQNEAQLDKSGLPSDRFFAERPEGSVSTLKIQRTQQEDSAVYLCASSFRDYHLGEQYFGPGTRLTVT.

The chain has TRBV20-1 and TRBJ2-1; tentative D call: TRBD1 (5 bases). Trimming took off 1 base at V and 6 bases at J, with 10 bases between the two ends. CDR1 is DFQATT and CDR2 is SNEGSKA in the germline V gene (reference sequence). CDR3 size: 13 residues. CDR3 protein: CSARGPGPNEQFF. The CDR3 coding sequence is TGCAGTGCTAGAGGACCAGGGCCCAATGAGCAGTTCTTC.

A single count supports this clonotype. The rearrangement joins TRBV29-1 to TRBJ2-5; 7 bases fit TRBD2. CDR1 is SQVTM, CDR2 ANQGSEA, per germline. J was trimmed by 5 bases and V by 6 bases; bases with no gene match: 6. The CDR3 sequence is 12 residues long. This chain's CDR3 is CSVGGVGETQYF. Here the CDR3 DNA reads TGCAGCGTGGGAGGGGTCGGGGAGACCCAGTACTTC.

The chain has TRBV5-4 and TRBJ1-4; D ambiguous. V dropped 2 bases and J dropped 5 bases, with 1 base sitting between them. The CDR3 loop spans 11 amino acids. Per the germline V gene, CDR1 is SGHNT and CDR2 is YYREEE (reference sequence). As DNA, the CDR3 is TGTGCCAGCAGCTTAAATGAAAAACTGTTTTTT. It encodes CASSLNEKLFF.

The chain combines TRBV7-9 with TRBJ2-4, with 11 bases fitting TRBD2. In germline, CDR1 is SEHNR, CDR2 FQNEAQ (reference sequence). V shed 5 bases, J shed 2 bases, and the junction held 8 bases outside the gene matches. The CDR3 runs to 17 residues. This CDR3 is CASSHSPSGGPKNIQYF. The CDR3 DNA reads TGTGCCAGCAGCCATTCCCCTAGCGGGGGGCCCAAAAACATTCAGTACTTC.

V and J are TRBV18 and TRBJ1-5; D gene uncertain. The CDR3 consists of 12 residues. Trimming removed 6 bases at V and 6 bases at J, with 9 bases between. Germline V lookup: CDR1 KGHSH, CDR2 LQKENI. The DNA for the CDR3 is TGTGCCAGCTCGCCGACGGGTCAGCCCCAGCATTTT. Amino acid sequence: CASSPTGQPQHF.

The chain employs TRBV9 and TRBJ2-1, with D possibly TRBD2 on 7 matching bases. There are 15 residues in the CDR3. Trimming removed 8 bases from V and 6 bases from J, with 21 bases in between. Germline CDR1 reads SGDLS; CDR2 reads YYNGEE. The CDR3 DNA reads TGTGCCAGTACCCGCGATGGGGGGGGCGGCAATGAGCAGTTCTTC. Residues: CASTRDGGGGNEQFF. Filled out from reference TRBV9 and TRBJ2-1, the complete variable domain reads DSGVTQTPKHLITATGQRVTLRCSPRSGDLSVYWYQQSLDQGLQFLIQYYNGEERAKGNILERFSAQQFPDLHSELNLSSLELGDSALYFCASTRDGGGGNEQFFGPGTRLTVL.

This chain connects TRBV12-3 or TRBV12-4 to TRBJ2-7; D may correspond to TRBD1 or TRBD2 (5 bases each). The CDR3 has 12 residues. V was trimmed by 7 bases and J by 6 bases, leaving 13 bases between them. The DNA for the CDR3 is TGTGCCAGCACCTCCTTTGGGGGCGAGCAGTACTTC. As protein: CASTSFGGEQYF.

This clonotype was counted a single time. This sequence joins TRBV29-1 and TRBJ1-2; D gene unclear. V shed 5 bases and J shed 1 base, with 11 bases lying between them. Germline assignment: CDR1 SQVTM and CDR2 ANQGSEA. The CDR3 contains 13 residues. The CDR3: CSVSQTDNYGYTF. The CDR3 bases are TGCAGCGTTTCCCAGACTGATAACTATGGCTACACCTTC.

The CDR3 nucleotides are TGCAGTGCTAGTTCTCTGCCGAGCTCTGGAAACACCATATATTTT. Translation: CSASSLPSSGNTIYF. The V and J genes are TRBV20-1 and TRBJ1-3; D call uncertain. Per germline, CDR1 DFQATT and CDR2 SNEGSKA (reference sequence). This CDR3 is 15 amino acids long. Trimming cost V 3 bases and J 0 bases, with 12 bases left between them.

This chain joins TRBV5-6 and TRBJ2-3; D is uncertain. Trimming cost V 0 bases and J 1 base, with 12 bases left between them. This CDR3 comprises 16 residues. Germline assignment: CDR1 SGHDT and CDR2 YYEEEE. The CDR3 DNA reads TGTGCCAGCAGCTTGGGTTCAGGTCCTGGCACAGATACGCAGTATTTT. Encoded protein: CASSLGSGPGTDTQYF.

The rearrangement uses TRBV15 and TRBJ1-5; D may be TRBD1 (5 bases). Germline loops: CDR1 LNHNV, CDR2 YYDKDF (reference sequence). CDR3 length: 21 amino acids. Trimming pared 0 bases from V and 3 bases from J, leaving 27 bases between. CDR3 region: CATSRDRGRGAKIGHNQPQHF. CDR3 nucleotides: TGTGCCACCAGCAGAGATCGGGGGAGGGGCGCTAAGATCGGGCACAATCAGCCCCAGCATTTT.

This chain uses TRBV6-1 with TRBJ1-1, with 8 bases fitting TRBD1. The CDR3 is 13 amino acids. J was trimmed by 5 bases and V by 10 bases; bases with no gene match: 9. CDR1 and CDR2 (germline): MNHNS, SASEGT. The CDR3 DNA follows: TGTGCCACCTCCGGGACAGGCATAACTGAAGCTTTCTTT. Its protein product is CATSGTGITEAFF.

This chain uses TRBV18 with TRBJ2-7; 9 bases agree with TRBD1. V was clipped by 4 bases and J by 2 bases; unmatched bases: 6. The CDR3 sequence is 15 residues long. Germline values: CDR1 KGHSH, CDR2 LQKENI. The CDR3 DNA sequence: TGTGCCAGCTCACGGGGACAGGGAGGACCCTACGAGCAGTACTTC. It specifies CASSRGQGGPYEQYF.

The rearrangement uses TRBV30 and TRBJ2-5; the D is unclear. V shed 2 bases and J shed 2 bases, with 6 bases lying between them. CDR3 length equals 12 residues. Germline lookup yields CDR1 GTSNPN and CDR2 SVGIG (reference sequence). In DNA, the CDR3 is TGTGCCTGGAGTAGCAGTCAAGAGACCCAGTACTTC. Translating it yields CAWSSSQETQYF.

The chain employs TRBV10-2 and TRBJ2-2; TRBD2 matches at 9 bases. The CDR3 contains 16 residues. Per germline, CDR1 WSHSY and CDR2 SAAADI. V dropped 8 bases and J dropped 7; count of bases not matched to a gene: 14. In DNA form, the CDR3 reads TGCGCCAGCGCGGGGGATAGCGGGGGCCACAACGGGGAGCTGTTTTTT. It translates to CASAGDSGGHNGELFF.

J is TRBJ2-1 and V is TRBV4-1; D remains ambiguous. The germline V gene has CDR1 MGHRA and CDR2 YSYEKL. This CDR3 contains 16 residues. Trimming took off 5 bases at V and 0 bases at J, with 14 bases between the two ends. Here the CDR3 reads CASSNTAATSYNEQFF. CDR3 in DNA: TGCGCCAGCAGCAATACCGCAGCCACCTCCTACAATGAGCAGTTCTTC.

The chain couples TRBV14 to TRBJ2-1, with 11 bases aligning to TRBD2. Germline values: CDR1 SGHDN, CDR2 FVKESK. Trimming removed 3 bases from V and 3 bases from J; junction bases left unmatched: 1. This CDR3 is 15 amino acids long. The CDR3 protein is CASSQLAGGYNEQFF. The CDR3 region has the DNA TGTGCCAGCAGCCAGCTAGCGGGGGGCTACAATGAGCAGTTCTTC. Full variable domain (rest looked up from reference TRBV14 and TRBJ2-1): EAGVTQFPSHSVIEKGQTVTLRCDPISGHDNLYWYRRVMGKEIKFLLHFVKESKQDESGMPNNRFLAERTGGTYSTLKVQPAELEDSGVYFCASSQLAGGYNEQFFGPGTRLTVL.

This clonotype was found once. An end of the junction differs from the germline gene, which may be a read error. The chain couples TRBV7-3 to TRBJ2-2, with 7 bases matching TRBD1. The CDR3 is 16 amino acids. CDR1 and CDR2 (germline): SGHTA, FQGTGA. CDR3 sequence: CASSLTGADGTGELFF. CDR3 nucleotide sequence: TGTGCCAGCAGCCTAACAGGGGCGGATGGCACCGGGGAGCTGTTTTTT.

This chain links TRBV7-8 with TRBJ1-2, with D hard to call. Germline CDR1 and CDR2: SGHVS and FQNEAQ. CDR3 length equals 14 residues. Trimming left V 5 bases short and J 4 bases short, with 14 bases between. The CDR3 here is CASSPTSGLYGYTF. The CDR3 DNA follows: TGTGCCAGCAGCCCGACTTCAGGACTCTATGGCTACACCTTC.

The chain recombines TRBV2 with TRBJ1-5, with TRBD1 matching over 7 bases. The CDR3 runs 14 residues. Germline V lookup: CDR1 SNHLY, CDR2 FYNNEI. Trimming removed 6 bases from V and 4 bases from J; junction bases left unmatched: 6. CDR3 coding DNA: TGTGCCAGCAGGGAGACGACAGGGAATCAGCCCCAGCATTTT. This translates into CASRETTGNQPQHF.

This clonotype has just one count. The rearrangement joins TRBV9 to TRBJ2-3; D could derive from TRBD1 or TRBD2 (6 bases each). CDR3 size: 15 residues. V dropped 3 bases and J dropped 4 bases, with 15 bases sitting between them. Germline CDR1 and CDR2: SGDLS and YYNGEE. CDR3 amino acids: CASSGGGWGPDTQYF. CDR3 coding DNA: TGTGCCAGCAGCGGGGGAGGCTGGGGGCCAGATACGCAGTATTTT.

Only one count was recorded for this clonotype. The DNA of the CDR3 is TGTGCCAGCAGTTTTGGCTTCCAGGGTCATGTCCTACGGTACTTC. It codes for CASSFGFQGHVLRYF. The V gene is TRBV12-3 or TRBV12-4, the J gene TRBJ2-7, with TRBD1 as a possible D gene (5 bases). Trimming shortened V by 3 bases and J by 12 bases, and 24 bases separated the two germline ends. This CDR3 is 15 amino acids long.

The V and J genes are TRBV6-5 and TRBJ2-7; D is perhaps TRBD1 (6 bases). Germline CDR1 reads MNHEY; CDR2 reads SVGAGI. The CDR3 has 11 residues. The V end lost 10 bases, the J end lost 2 bases, and 9 bases lay between the germline ends. The CDR3 DNA reads as TGTGCCACGACAGGAGCCTACGAGCAGTACTTC. It codes for CATTGAYEQYF.

A single count supports this clonotype. The gene calls are TRBV9 and TRBJ1-2; D is ambiguous. Germline lookup yields CDR1 SGDLS and CDR2 YYNGEE. Trimming took 7 bases from V and 2 from J, leaving 9 bases between them. The CDR3 is 12 amino acids. CDR3 nucleotide sequence: TGTGCCAGCGGACGCCTAAACTATGGCTACACCTTC. Protein product: CASGRLNYGYTF.

This chain uses TRBV30 with TRBJ2-7, with TRBD1 matching over 7 bases. The CDR3 totals 12 residues. Germline V gives CDR1 GTSNPN, CDR2 SVGIG (reference sequence). After removal of 1 base from V and 4 bases from J, the junction contained 1 base not matched to a gene. For the CDR3, the DNA is TGTGCCTGGAGTGAACAGGGGTACGAGCAGTACTTC. The encoded protein is CAWSEQGYEQYF. Full variable domain (rest looked up from reference TRBV30 and TRBJ2-7): SQTIHQWPATLVQPVGSPLSLECTVEGTSNPNLYWYRQAAGRGLQLLFYSVGIGQISSEVPQNLSASRPQDRQFILSSKKLLLSDSGFYLCAWSEQGYEQYFGPGTRLTVT.

V gene TRBV30 combines with J gene TRBJ1-2; the match to TRBD1 covers 9 bases. Germline trimming cut 4 bases from V and 2 bases from J; bases unmatched to any gene: 2. Germline-derived CDR1 and CDR2 are GTSNPN and SVGIG (reference sequence). This CDR3 has 13 amino acids. CDR3: CAWKTGGNYGYTF. CDR3 coding DNA: TGTGCCTGGAAGACAGGGGGGAACTATGGCTACACCTTC.

This clonotype was recorded once. The rearrangement links TRBV4-1 to TRBJ1-2; D is possibly TRBD1 (6 bases). Between the trimmed V and J ends, which lost 6 bases and 7 bases, there was a span of 18 bases. The germline V gene encodes CDR1 MGHRA and CDR2 YSYEKL. This CDR3 is built from 14 residues. As DNA, the CDR3 is TGCGCCAGCAGTCGGGAATCGGGGGCTCTTGGCTACACCTTC. Translating it yields CASSRESGALGYTF.